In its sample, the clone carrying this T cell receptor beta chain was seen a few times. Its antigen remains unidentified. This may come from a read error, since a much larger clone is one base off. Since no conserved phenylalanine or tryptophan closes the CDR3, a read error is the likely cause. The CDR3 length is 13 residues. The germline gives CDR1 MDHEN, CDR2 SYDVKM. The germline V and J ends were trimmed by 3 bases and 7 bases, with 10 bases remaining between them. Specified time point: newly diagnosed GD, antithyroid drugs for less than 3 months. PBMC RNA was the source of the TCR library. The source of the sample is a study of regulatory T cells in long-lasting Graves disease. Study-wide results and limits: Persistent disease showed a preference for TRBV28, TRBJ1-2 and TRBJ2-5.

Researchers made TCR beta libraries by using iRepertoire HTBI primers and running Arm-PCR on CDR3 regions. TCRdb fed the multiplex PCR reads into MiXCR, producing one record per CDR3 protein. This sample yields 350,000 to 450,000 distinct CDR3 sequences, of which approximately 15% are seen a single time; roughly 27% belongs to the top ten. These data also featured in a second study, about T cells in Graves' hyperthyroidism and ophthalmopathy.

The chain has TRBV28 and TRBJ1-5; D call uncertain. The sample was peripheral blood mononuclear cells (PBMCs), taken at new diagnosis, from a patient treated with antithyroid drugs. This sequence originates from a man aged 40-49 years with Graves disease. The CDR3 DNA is TGTGCCAGCAGTTTGGAGGGTCAACAGCCCCAGCATCTT. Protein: CASSLEGQQPQHL.